Following are 10 T cell receptor beta chains from one sample sequenced in a study of regulatory dendritic cells for organ transplantation. Libraries were prepared by immunoSEQ multiplex PCR; TCRdb keeps only in-frame clonotypes and omits some of them. The data hold around 12,000 clones, with 60% to 80% observed a single time. No antigens are known for them. Sorted T cells were CFSE-labeled and cultured 5 days with allogeneic regulatory or mature dendritic cells at 1:10. Sample: naive CD4+ T cells from blood cultured with regulatory dendritic cells. The sample's subset: CD45RA+ naive T cells. These receptors were collected from a human donor in good health.

The chain couples TRBV4-3 to TRBJ2-3; 13 bases are shared with TRBD2. Trimming at V came to 3 bases and at J to 4 bases, leaving 7 bases not matched to a gene. Germline V lookup: CDR1 LGHNA, CDR2 YSLEER. This CDR3 is 17 amino acids long. The CDR3 reads CASSQLTSGGGSDTQYF. As DNA, the CDR3 is TGCGCCAGCAGCCAGCTTACTAGCGGGGGGGGCTCAGATACGCAGTATTTT.

The rearrangement links TRBV23-1 to TRBJ2-5; the D gene is possibly TRBD2 (7 bases). TRBV23-1 belongs to the ORF category, with a function that is uncertain. Trimming took 8 bases from V and 0 from J, leaving 28 bases between them. This CDR3 is built from 19 residues. CDR3 DNA sequence: TGCGCCAGCGGGCCTCACAGCTCCGGAGGGGGGGCCTACCAAGAGACCCAGTACTTC. This gives the protein CASGPHSSGGGAYQETQYF.

The rearrangement uses TRBV20-1 and TRBJ1-1; the D is unclear. Trimming took off 6 bases at V and 5 bases at J, with 10 bases between the two ends. Looked up from germline, CDR1 is DFQATT and CDR2 is SNEGSKA (reference sequence). There are 11 residues in the CDR3. CDR3: CSALQTTEAFF. The CDR3 nucleotides read TGCAGTGCATTACAGACGACTGAAGCTTTCTTT.

The V and J genes are TRBV29-1 and TRBJ1-1; perhaps TRBD1 as D (6 bases). The CDR3 contains 13 residues. Germline V gene lookup returns CDR1 SQVTM and CDR2 ANQGSEA. The V end lost 4 bases, the J end lost 8 bases, and 17 bases lay between the germline ends. The CDR3, as DNA: TGCAGCGTTGTTAGCGGGGGCCTCCGGGAAGCTTTCTTT. Protein: CSVVSGGLREAFF.

CDR3 loop: CASSMFSGTGETQYF. In DNA form, the CDR3 reads TGTGCCAGTAGTATGTTTTCCGGGACTGGGGAGACCCAGTACTTC. This chain links TRBV19 with TRBJ2-5; D may be TRBD2 (6 bases). CDR1 and CDR2 (germline): LNHDA, SQIVND (reference sequence). V lost 3 bases to trimming and J lost 5 bases, with 16 bases between them. This CDR3 is 15 amino acids long.

This clone occurred a few times. V gene TRBV7-6 combines with J gene TRBJ2-7; TRBD1 might be the D (5 bases). Trimming left V 1 base short and J 2 bases short, with 12 bases between. This CDR3 is 15 amino acids long. CDR1 and CDR2 (germline): SGHVS, FNYEAQ. The CDR3 DNA sequence: TGTGCCAGCAGCTTAGTGGGGTCAGGGCCCTACGAGCAGTACTTC. Protein sequence: CASSLVGSGPYEQYF.

The J gene is TRBJ1-2, the V gene TRBV4-1; D remains unclear. Per the germline V gene, CDR1 is MGHRA and CDR2 is YSYEKL. The CDR3 length is 15 residues. V lost 0 bases to trimming and J lost 0 bases, with 8 bases between them. CDR3 in amino acids: CASSQERQANYGYTF. The CDR3 nucleotides are TGCGCCAGCAGCCAAGAAAGGCAGGCTAACTATGGCTACACCTTC.

This chain links TRBV11-2 with TRBJ1-3; unclear D gene. The germline V gene encodes CDR1 SGHAT and CDR2 FQNNGV. The CDR3 length is 13 residues. Trimming stripped 1 base from V and 3 bases from J, with 4 bases between. DNA for the CDR3: TGTGCCAGCAGCTTAGGAGGTGGAAACACCATATATTTT. Amino acids: CASSLGGGNTIYF.

This chain joins TRBV5-4 and TRBJ2-5, with 7 positions matching TRBD1. The ends lost 0 bases at V and 5 bases at J; junction bases unmatched: 13. Germline V gene lookup returns CDR1 SGHNT and CDR2 YYREEE (reference sequence). This CDR3 comprises 17 residues. CDR3 sequence reads: CASSLEGRQGGKETQYF. As DNA, the CDR3 is TGTGCCAGCAGCTTGGAAGGGAGACAGGGTGGGAAGGAGACCCAGTACTTC.

The rearrangement uses TRBV11-2 and TRBJ2-1; 8 positions agree with TRBD2. The germline gives CDR1 SGHAT, CDR2 FQNNGV. This CDR3 contains 15 residues. The J segment lost 4 bases and the V segment lost 11 bases, leaving 13 bases of the junction unmatched. CDR3 bases: TGTGCCTATAGTAGAAGCGGGGGTCGTTACAATGAGCAGTTCTTC. Its translation is CAYSRSGGRYNEQFF.